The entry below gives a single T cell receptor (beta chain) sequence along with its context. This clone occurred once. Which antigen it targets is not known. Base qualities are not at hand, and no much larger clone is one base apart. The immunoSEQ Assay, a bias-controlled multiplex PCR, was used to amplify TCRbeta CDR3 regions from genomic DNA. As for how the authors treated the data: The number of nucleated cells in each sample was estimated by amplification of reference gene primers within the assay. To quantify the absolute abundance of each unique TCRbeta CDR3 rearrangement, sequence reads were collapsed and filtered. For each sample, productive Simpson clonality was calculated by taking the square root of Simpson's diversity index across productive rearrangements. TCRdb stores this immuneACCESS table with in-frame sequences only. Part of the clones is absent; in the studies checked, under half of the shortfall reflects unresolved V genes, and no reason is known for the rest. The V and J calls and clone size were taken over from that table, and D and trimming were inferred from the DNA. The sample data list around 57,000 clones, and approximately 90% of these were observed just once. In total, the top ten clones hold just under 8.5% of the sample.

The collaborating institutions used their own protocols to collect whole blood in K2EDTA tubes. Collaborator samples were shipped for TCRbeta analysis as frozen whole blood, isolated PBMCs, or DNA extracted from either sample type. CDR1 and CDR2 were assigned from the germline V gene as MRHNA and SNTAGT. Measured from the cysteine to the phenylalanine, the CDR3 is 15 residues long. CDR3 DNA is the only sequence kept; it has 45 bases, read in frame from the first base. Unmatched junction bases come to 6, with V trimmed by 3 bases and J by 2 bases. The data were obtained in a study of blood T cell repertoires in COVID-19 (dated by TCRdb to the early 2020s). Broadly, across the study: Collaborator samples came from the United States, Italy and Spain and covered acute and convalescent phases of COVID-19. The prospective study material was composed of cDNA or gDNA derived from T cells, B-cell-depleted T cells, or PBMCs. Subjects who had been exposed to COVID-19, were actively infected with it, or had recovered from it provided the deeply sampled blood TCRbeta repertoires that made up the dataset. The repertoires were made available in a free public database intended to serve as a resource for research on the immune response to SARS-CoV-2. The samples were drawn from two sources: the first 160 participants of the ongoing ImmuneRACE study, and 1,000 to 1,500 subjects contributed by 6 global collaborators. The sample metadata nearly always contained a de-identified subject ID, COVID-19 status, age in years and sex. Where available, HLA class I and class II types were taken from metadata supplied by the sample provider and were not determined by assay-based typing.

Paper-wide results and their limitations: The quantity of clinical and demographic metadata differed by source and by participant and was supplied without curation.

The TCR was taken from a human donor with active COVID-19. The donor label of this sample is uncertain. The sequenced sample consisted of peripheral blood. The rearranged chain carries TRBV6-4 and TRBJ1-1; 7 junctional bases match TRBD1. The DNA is TGTGCCAGCAGTGAACGGGACAGACCTAACACTGAAGCTTTCTTT. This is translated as CASSERDRPNTEAFF.